The 27 T cell receptor beta chains reported below all come from one sample, sequenced in a study of early T cells in non-severe SARS-CoV-2 infection. TCRdb ran MiXCR on the 5' RACE reads and lists one entry per CDR3 protein. The sample contains tens of thousands of distinct CDR3 sequences, 5.5% to 6.5% of which appear only once. Sequences were obtained from whole blood. These receptors originate from an adult who was a healthcare worker with PCR-confirmed SARS-CoV-2 infection or an uninfected control (not recorded which).

This clonotype was detected ten times or more. V gene TRBV6-5 combines with J gene TRBJ1-2; no definite D call. The V gene's germline CDR1 is MNHEY and CDR2 SVGAGI. CDR3 length: 15 residues. V shed 0 bases and J shed 7 bases, with 15 bases lying between them. In DNA, the CDR3 is TGTGCCAGCAGTTACTCAGTATCCCAATCCTTTGGCTACACCTTC. The encoded protein is CASSYSVSQSFGYTF.

This clonotype has ten or more counts. The rearrangement links TRBV4-2 to TRBJ1-1; D perhaps matches TRBD1 (5 bases). Trimming took 4 bases from V and 0 from J, leaving 12 bases between them. CDR1 and CDR2 from the germline V gene are LGHNA and YNFKEQ. There are 15 residues in the CDR3. CDR3 protein: CASSRKTEMNTEAFF. Written as DNA, the CDR3 is TGTGCCAGCAGCCGAAAGACAGAGATGAACACTGAAGCTTTCTTT.

The chain employs TRBV27 and TRBJ1-5, with D maybe TRBD1 (5 bases). Germline V gives CDR1 MNHEY, CDR2 SMNVEV (reference sequence). Trimming stripped 0 bases from V and 4 bases from J, with 19 bases between. The CDR3 extends over 18 amino acids. CDR3: CASSLSKIGREKNQPQHF. CDR3 DNA: TGTGCCAGCAGTTTATCAAAAATAGGCAGGGAGAAAAATCAGCCCCAGCATTTT.

In this sample, this clonotype turned up many times. The CDR3 loop is CATGQGGADTQYF. CDR3 nucleotides: TGTGCCACCGGACAGGGTGGTGCAGATACGCAGTATTTT. The gene calls are TRBV12-3 or TRBV12-4 and TRBJ2-3, with 8 bases identical to TRBD1. Losses at the gene ends were 10 bases for V and 4 bases for J; bases not matched to a gene: 7. This CDR3 contains 13 residues.

V gene TRBV29-1 combines with J gene TRBJ2-3; no clear D gene. This CDR3 has 12 amino acids. The germline gives CDR1 SQVTM, CDR2 ANQGSEA. Trimming took 4 bases from V and 5 from J, leaving 10 bases between them. The CDR3 sequence: CSVGLIEDTQYF. The CDR3 region has the DNA TGCAGCGTTGGCTTAATTGAAGATACGCAGTATTTT.

The rearrangement links TRBV10-3 to TRBJ2-7; 8 bases line up with TRBD2. CDR1 is ENHRY, CDR2 SYGVKD, per germline. The CDR3 consists of 15 residues. V shed 6 bases and J 2 bases; nucleotides not matched to a gene: 9. The CDR3, as DNA: TGTGCCATCAGCGCCGGGGGGGGCACCACCTACGAGCAGTACTTC. This codes for CAISAGGGTTYEQYF.

This clonotype came up many times. The chain links TRBV6-5 to TRBJ1-3; 7 bases align to TRBD1. Germline V CDR1 and CDR2: MNHEY, SVGAGI. The CDR3 sequence is 15 residues long. Losses at the gene ends were 6 bases for V and 7 bases for J; bases not matched to a gene: 12. The CDR3 here is CASRSGQALGNTIYF. In DNA, the CDR3 is TGTGCCAGCAGATCCGGACAGGCCCTTGGGAACACCATATATTTT.

This clonotype has a count of ten or more. The rearrangement links TRBV4-1 to TRBJ1-3; D perhaps matches TRBD1 (5 bases). Germline V gives CDR1 MGHRA, CDR2 YSYEKL. V lost 1 base, J lost 8 bases, and 12 bases lay in between. This CDR3 has 14 residues. The CDR3 sequence is CASSQGTTGDTIYF. The CDR3 coding sequence is TGCGCCAGCAGCCAAGGGACAACGGGCGACACCATATATTTT.

The chain joins TRBV20-1 to TRBJ1-1, with unresolved D. Per the germline V gene, CDR1 is DFQATT and CDR2 is SNEGSKA (reference sequence). This CDR3 is 14 amino acids long. Trimming took 5 bases from V and 7 from J, leaving 20 bases between them. The CDR3 coding sequence is TGCAGTGCTGAGCACGGGTCCCTGGCGTTTGAAGCTTTCTTT. Translating it yields CSAEHGSLAFEAFF.

This clonotype was seen ten or more times. This chain connects TRBV7-2 to TRBJ2-3, with 7 bases fitting TRBD1. V lost 2 bases, J lost 6 bases, and 8 bases stayed unmatched. Germline loops: CDR1 SGHTA, CDR2 FQGNSA. This CDR3 has 15 residues. The CDR3 sequence is CASSLLGQSADTQYF. CDR3 in DNA: TGTGCCAGCAGCTTACTGGGACAGTCAGCCGATACGCAGTATTTT.

The table lists this clonotype with many counts. V usage is TRBV7-6 and J usage is TRBJ2-3; TRBD2 agrees at 13 bases. This CDR3 region has 15 residues. Trimming cost V 5 bases and J 8 bases; bases outside gene matches: 7. Germline CDR1 and CDR2: SGHVS and FNYEAQ. In nucleotides, the CDR3 is TGTGCCAGCAGCCCCGGACTAGCGGGAGATATTACGCAGTATTTT. Translation gives CASSPGLAGDITQYF.

This clonotype has a count of ten or more. The chain combines TRBV20-1 with TRBJ1-2; tentatively, D is TRBD1 (5 bases). This CDR3 region has 13 residues. Germline CDR1 reads DFQATT; CDR2 reads SNEGSKA (reference sequence). Trimming took off 0 bases at V and 2 bases at J, with 7 bases between the two ends. CDR3 nucleotides: TGCAGTGCTAGAGAACGACAGAACTATGGCTACACCTTC. Amino acid sequence: CSARERQNYGYTF.

This clonotype was detected many times. This chain joins TRBV20-1 and TRBJ1-6; D may be TRBD1 (6 bases). The germline V and J ends were trimmed by 2 bases and 8 bases, with 7 bases remaining between them. From germline, CDR1 is DFQATT and CDR2 SNEGSKA (reference sequence). CDR3 length: 12 residues. CDR3 coding DNA: TGCAGTGCTAGAAGACAGGATTCACCCCTCCACTTT. This codes for CSARRQDSPLHF.

At least ten counts were recorded for this clonotype. The gene calls are TRBV20-1 and TRBJ2-2; 9 bases align to TRBD1. Germline V lookup: CDR1 DFQATT, CDR2 SNEGSKA (reference sequence). The junction had 2 bases not matched to a gene; V was cut back by 5 bases and J by 4 bases. The CDR3 covers 13 residues. The CDR3 loop is CSARQGGTGELFF. In nucleotides, the CDR3 is TGCAGTGCTCGACAGGGGGGCACCGGGGAGCTGTTTTTT.

This clonotype was seen ten or more times. The genes are TRBV5-1 and TRBJ2-7; D ambiguous. V was shortened by 4 bases and J by 3 bases, with 5 bases between the two germline ends. Germline V lookup: CDR1 SGHRS, CDR2 YFSETQ. This CDR3 is built from 11 residues. The chain's CDR3 is CASSLDYEQYF. In nucleotides, the CDR3 is TGCGCCAGCAGCCTTGACTACGAGCAGTACTTC.

The sample holds many counts of this clonotype. The chain recombines TRBV7-3 with TRBJ1-2, with D unclear. Trimming removed 1 base at V and 8 bases at J, with 14 bases between. Germline V gene sequence: CDR1 SGHTA, CDR2 FQGTGA. The CDR3 length is 14 residues. CDR3 protein: CASSLNVQAEGYTF. The CDR3 DNA reads as TGTGCCAGCAGCTTAAACGTACAAGCCGAAGGCTACACCTTC. The entire variable domain, with the rest obtained from reference TRBV7-3 and TRBJ1-2, is as follows: GAGVSQTPSNKVTEKGKYVELRCDPISGHTALYWYRQSLGQGPEFLIYFQGTGAADDSGLPNDRFFAVRPEGSVSTLKIQRTERGDSAVYLCASSLNVQAEGYTFGSGTRLTVV.

Notes on this clonotype: This may stem from a read error, because a much larger clone lies one nucleotide away. V usage is TRBV3-1 and J usage is TRBJ2-7; D not resolved. Trimming shortened V by 1 base and J by 10 bases, and 14 bases separated the two germline ends. The CDR3 length is 13 residues. The germline V gene has CDR1 LGHDT and CDR2 YNNKEL (reference sequence). The CDR3 loop is CASSQGVSRSQYF. The CDR3 coding sequence is TGTGCCAGCAGCCAAGGGGTCAGCCGCAGCCAGTACTTC.

Of note for this clonotype: A much more abundant neighbour one base away suggests this may be a read error. This sequence joins TRBV27 and TRBJ2-1, with a tentative D call TRBD2 (5 bases). Germline V gene sequence: CDR1 MNHEY, CDR2 SMNVEV (reference sequence). The CDR3 length is 14 residues. CDR3 nucleotide sequence: TGTACCAGCAGCTGGAGGAGCTTCTACAATGAGCAGTTCTTC. Its translation: CTSSWRSFYNEQFF.

The chain couples TRBV27 to TRBJ1-6; 12 bases are shared with TRBD1. Per germline, CDR1 MNHEY and CDR2 SMNVEV (reference sequence). Germline trimming cut 8 bases from V and 9 bases from J; bases unmatched to any gene: 8. The CDR3 covers 15 residues. This chain's CDR3 is CASCPRDRGPSPLHF. The DNA for the CDR3 is TGTGCCAGCTGCCCCCGGGACAGGGGGCCTTCACCCCTCCACTTT.

The table lists this clonotype with many counts. The chain is built from TRBV19 and TRBJ2-7; TRBD2 matches at 9 bases. The germline gives CDR1 LNHDA, CDR2 SQIVND (reference sequence). CDR3 size: 15 residues. V shed 3 bases, J shed 2 bases, and the junction held 5 bases outside the gene matches. The DNA of the CDR3 is TGTGCCAGTAGTATTGCGGGAGGGCCGACCTACGAGCAGTACTTC. Translating it yields CASSIAGGPTYEQYF.

In this sample, this clonotype turned up once. The chain joins TRBV7-8 to TRBJ2-7; D tentatively reads TRBD1 or TRBD2 (5 bases each). This CDR3 has 16 residues. V shed 5 bases and J shed 3 bases, with 20 bases lying between them. Looked up from germline, CDR1 is SGHVS and CDR2 is FQNEAQ. CDR3 bases: TGTGCCAGCAGCCAAGGGGCGGGCATCTACTACTACGAGCAGTACTTC. Its translation: CASSQGAGIYYYEQYF.

This clonotype was observed many times. The chain uses TRBV11-2 and TRBJ2-7, with D maybe TRBD2 (6 bases). CDR3 length equals 15 residues. CDR1 is SGHAT and CDR2 is FQNNGV in the germline V gene. The V gene lost 5 bases and the J gene lost 4 bases, with 18 bases spanning the gap. In DNA form, the CDR3 reads TGTGCCAGCAGCGCTTCAGGGAGCGGGCGGTACGAGCAGTACTTC. Translated: CASSASGSGRYEQYF.

This clonotype was counted ten times or more. This chain uses TRBV29-1 with TRBJ1-1, with 8 bases that match TRBD1. Germline V CDR1 and CDR2: SQVTM, ANQGSEA. V was pared by 5 bases and J by 5 bases, with 10 bases of the junction left unmatched. CDR3 length: 14 residues. Here the CDR3 DNA reads TGCAGCGTTAACCCAGGGGGCAGAGGAACTGAAGCTTTCTTT. Translating gives CSVNPGGRGTEAFF.

The table lists this clonotype with many counts. The chain has TRBV12-5 and TRBJ2-5; tentative D call: TRBD2 (5 bases). Trimming left V 6 bases short and J 3 bases short, with 8 bases between. The CDR3 consists of 12 residues. CDR1 is LGHNT and CDR2 is FRNRAP in the germline V gene. The CDR3 coding sequence is TGTGCTAGTGGGCTAGCCGAAGAGACCCAGTACTTC. This sequence encodes CASGLAEETQYF.

This clonotype showed up many times. The chain combines TRBV6-5 with TRBJ2-3; 8 bases match TRBD2. The V gene end was trimmed by 6 bases and the J gene end by 5 bases; junction bases not matched to a gene: 4. The CDR3 spans 13 residues. Per the germline V gene, CDR1 is MNHEY and CDR2 is SVGAGI. In DNA form, the CDR3 reads TGTGCCAGCAGCCGGGGGGGAGTAGATACGCAGTATTTT. Translating gives CASSRGGVDTQYF.

This clonotype was picked up many times. The V gene is TRBV29-1, the J gene TRBJ2-7; 7 positions match TRBD2. CDR1 and CDR2 (germline): SQVTM, ANQGSEA. V lost 6 bases and J lost 0; bases outside the gene matches: 14. The length of the CDR3 is 16 residues. Here the CDR3 reads CSVTGRPGLSSYEQYF. As DNA, the CDR3 is TGCAGCGTGACGGGACGGCCGGGACTATCCTCCTACGAGCAGTACTTC.

This clonotype was picked up many times. The rearrangement uses TRBV5-6 and TRBJ1-1; tentatively, D is TRBD1 (5 bases). The length of the CDR3 is 13 residues. Trimming removed 4 bases from V and 11 bases from J, with 18 bases in between. The V gene's germline CDR1 is SGHDT and CDR2 YYEEEE. CDR3 in amino acids: CASSQGPIQRAFF. Here the CDR3 DNA reads TGTGCCAGCAGCCAGGGACCTATTCAACGCGCTTTCTTT. Complete variable domain (other parts from reference TRBV5-6 and TRBJ1-1): DAGVTQSPTHLIKTRGQQVTLRCSPKSGHDTVSWYQQALGQGPQFIFQYYEEEERQRGNFPDRFSGHQFPNYSSELNVNALLLGDSALYLCASSQGPIQRAFFGQGTRLTVV.